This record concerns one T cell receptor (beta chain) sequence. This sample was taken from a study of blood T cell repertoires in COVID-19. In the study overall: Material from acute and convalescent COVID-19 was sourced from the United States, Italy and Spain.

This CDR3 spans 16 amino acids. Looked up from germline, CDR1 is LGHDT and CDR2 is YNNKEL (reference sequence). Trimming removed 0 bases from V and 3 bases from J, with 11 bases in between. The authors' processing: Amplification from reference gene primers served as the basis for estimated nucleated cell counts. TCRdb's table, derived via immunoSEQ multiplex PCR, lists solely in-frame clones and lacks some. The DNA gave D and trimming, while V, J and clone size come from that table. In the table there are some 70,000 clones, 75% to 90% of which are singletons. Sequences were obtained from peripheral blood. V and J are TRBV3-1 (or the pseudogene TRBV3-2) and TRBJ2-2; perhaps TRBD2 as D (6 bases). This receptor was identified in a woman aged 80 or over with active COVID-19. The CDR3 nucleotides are TGTGCCAGCAGCCAAGATATTAGCGGATACACCGGGGAGCTGTTTTTT. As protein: CASSQDISGYTGELFF.